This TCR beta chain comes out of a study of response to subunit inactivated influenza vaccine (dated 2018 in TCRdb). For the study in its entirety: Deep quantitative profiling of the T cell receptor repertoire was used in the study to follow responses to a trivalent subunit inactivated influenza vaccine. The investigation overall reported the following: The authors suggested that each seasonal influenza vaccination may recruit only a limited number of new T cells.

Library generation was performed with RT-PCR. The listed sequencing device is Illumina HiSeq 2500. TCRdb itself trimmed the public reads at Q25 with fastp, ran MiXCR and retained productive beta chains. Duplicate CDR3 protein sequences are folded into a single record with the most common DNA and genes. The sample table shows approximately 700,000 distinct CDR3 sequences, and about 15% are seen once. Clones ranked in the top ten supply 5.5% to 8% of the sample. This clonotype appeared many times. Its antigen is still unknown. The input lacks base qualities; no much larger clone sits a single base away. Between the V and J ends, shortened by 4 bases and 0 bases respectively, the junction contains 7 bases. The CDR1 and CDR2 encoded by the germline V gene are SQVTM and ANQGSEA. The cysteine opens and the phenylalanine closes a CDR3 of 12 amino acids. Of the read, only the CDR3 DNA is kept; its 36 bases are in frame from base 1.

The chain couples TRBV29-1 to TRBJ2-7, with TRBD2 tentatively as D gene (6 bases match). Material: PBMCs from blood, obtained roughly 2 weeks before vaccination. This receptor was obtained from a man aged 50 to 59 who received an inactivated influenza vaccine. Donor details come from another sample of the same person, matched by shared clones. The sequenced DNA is TGCAGCGTTGTAGCGGTCTCCTACGAGCAGTACTTC. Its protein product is CSVVAVSYEQYF.